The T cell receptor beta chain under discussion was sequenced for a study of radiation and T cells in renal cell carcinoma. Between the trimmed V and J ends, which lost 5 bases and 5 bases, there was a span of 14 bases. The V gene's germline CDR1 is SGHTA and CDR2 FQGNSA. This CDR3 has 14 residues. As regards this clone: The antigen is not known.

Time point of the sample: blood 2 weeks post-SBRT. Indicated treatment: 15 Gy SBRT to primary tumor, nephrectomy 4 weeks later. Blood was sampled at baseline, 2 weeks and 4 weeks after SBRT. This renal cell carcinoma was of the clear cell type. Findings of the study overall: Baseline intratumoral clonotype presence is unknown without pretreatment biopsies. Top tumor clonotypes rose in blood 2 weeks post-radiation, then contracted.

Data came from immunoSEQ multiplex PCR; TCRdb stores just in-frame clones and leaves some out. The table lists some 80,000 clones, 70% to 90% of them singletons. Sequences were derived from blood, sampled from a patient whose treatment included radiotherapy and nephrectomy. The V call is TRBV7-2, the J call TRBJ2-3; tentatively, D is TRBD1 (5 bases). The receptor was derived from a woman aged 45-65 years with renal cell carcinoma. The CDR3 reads CASSVRQPGDTQYF. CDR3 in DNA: TGTGCCAGCAGCGTCCGACAGCCCGGAGATACGCAGTATTTT.